The rows below give T cell receptor beta chains drawn from one sample of a study of regulatory T cells in long-lasting Graves disease. From the multiplex PCR reads, TCRdb called clonotypes with MiXCR, one entry per CDR3 protein. There are 310,000 or so distinct CDR3 sequences in the sample; around 19% occur only once, and less than 35% lies in the top ten. This specimen was peripheral blood mononuclear cells (PBMCs), taken when the disease was refractory, from a patient treated with antithyroid drugs. The receptors come from a female donor with Graves disease. CDR3s include the opening cysteine and the closing phenylalanine or tryptophan. A D gene is named only where the DNA matches it firmly. Where a row states a size, it is once, few, many or the class of an expanded clone; other rows omit it.

clone_size	d_call	v_call	j_call	cdr3_nt	cdr3_aa
many	.	TRBV11-2	TRBJ2-6	TGTGCCAGCAGCTTAGGTCGGGGGCGTGGGGCCAACGTCCTGACTTTC	CASSLGRGRGANVLTF
few	.	TRBV5-6	TRBJ1-1	TGTGCCAGCAGCTTGGGGGTCTCTACTGCTGACACTGAAGCTTTCTTT	CASSLGVSTADTEAFF
many	.	TRBV13	TRBJ2-5	TGTGCCAGCAGTTCCATCCCGACAAGGCTGAGGCAAGAGACCCAGTACTTC	CASSSIPTRLRQETQYF
many	.	TRBV27	TRBJ2-7	TGTGCCAGCAGTTTATCCAATCCGCGGGACTACGAGCAGTACTTC	CASSLSNPRDYEQYF
few	.	TRBV6-2/TRBV6-3	TRBJ2-7	TGTGCCAGCAGTCGCGACCCCCTAGGGGAGCAGTACTTC	CASSRDPLGEQYF
.	.	TRBV7-3	TRBJ2-5	TGTGCCAGCAGCTTAATAGGCGGGTTGGGAGGAGAGACCCAGTACTTC	CASSLIGGLGGETQYF
many	.	TRBV28	TRBJ1-6	TGTGCCAGCACTAGCGGGGGCAGGTCCTATAATTCACCCCTCCACTTT	CASTSGGRSYNSPLHF
many	.	TRBV12-3/TRBV12-4	TRBJ2-5	TGTGCCAGCAGTTTGCGAGGGGAGACCCAGTACTTC	CASSLRGETQYF
many	TRBD1	TRBV18	TRBJ1-1	TGTGCCAGCTCACCCTTAACCGGGACAGGGAACACTGAAGCTTTCTTT	CASSPLTGTGNTEAFF
many	.	TRBV6-2/TRBV6-3	TRBJ1-4	TGTGCCAGCAGTTACCGGGGAAATGAAAAACTGTTTTTT	CASSYRGNEKLFF
.	.	TRBV12-3/TRBV12-4	TRBJ2-2	TGTGCCAGCAGTTTGGAGGAAGACGGGGAGCTGGTTTTT	CASSLEEDGELVF
many	TRBD1	TRBV12-3/TRBV12-4	TRBJ1-5	TGTGCCAGCAGTATCAGGGGGCGCGGCGGCAATCAGCCCCAGCATTTT	CASSIRGRGGNQPQHF
.	.	TRBV18	TRBJ2-7	TGTGCCAGCTCACCTAGACAGACCTACGAGCAGTACTTC	CASSPRQTYEQYF
many	.	TRBV12-3/TRBV12-4	TRBJ2-5	TGTGCCAGCAGTTTAGTACGCAAGCAAGAGACCCAGTACTTC	CASSLVRKQETQYF
.	.	TRBV5-5	TRBJ2-3	TGTGCCAGCAGCACCCGACTGGCTAGCACAGATACGCAGTATTTT	CASSTRLASTDTQYF
.	.	TRBV5-1	TRBJ2-2	TGCGCCAGCACCAGGGGCGGGAGAATCGGGGAGCTGTTTTTT	CASTRGGRIGELFF
many	.	TRBV7-2	TRBJ1-3	TGTGCCAGCAGCTTTTGGACCGGAAACACCATATATTTT	CASSFWTGNTIYF
many	TRBD2	TRBV28	TRBJ2-3	TGTGCCAGCAGAAAGACTAGCGGGAGGTCAGATACGCAGTATTTT	CASRKTSGRSDTQYF
many	.	TRBV20-1	TRBJ1-4	TGCAGTGCTAGAGATCGTACTTACCGGGGGATGGGGGAAAAACTGTTTTTT	CSARDRTYRGMGEKLFF
few	.	TRBV29-1	TRBJ1-1	TGCAGCGTTGTAGTTTTGAACACTGAAGCTTTCTTT	CSVVVLNTEAFF
.	.	TRBV27	TRBJ2-2	TGTGCCAGCAGCCGTAACAGGGGAGGCACCGGGGAGCTGTTTTTT	CASSRNRGGTGELFF
.	.	TRBV9	TRBJ1-1	TGTGCCAGCAGCGTGGCGACGGGGACTGAAGCTTTCTTT	CASSVATGTEAFF
few	TRBD1	TRBV5-1	TRBJ2-2	TGCGCCAGCAGCCTGGGGACAGGGGTCACCGGGGAGCTGTTTTTT	CASSLGTGVTGELFF
many	.	TRBV24-1	TRBJ1-1	TGTGCCACCAGTGATAGGGGACCGGTCACTGAAGCTTTCTTT	CATSDRGPVTEAFF
.	.	TRBV5-1	TRBJ2-3	TGCGCCAGCAGCTTGGGCTCAACCTCAGGGTCAGATACGCAGTATTTT	CASSLGSTSGSDTQYF